Shown below are 31 T cell receptor beta chains from a single sample sequenced in a study of Ad26.COV2.S vaccination and SARS-CoV-2 variants. TCRdb's copy holds only in-frame clones and misses some; the assay was immunoSEQ multiplex PCR. The data hold about 350,000 clones, with roughly 94% observed a single time. The sample in question was peripheral blood, obtained after recovery from COVID-19. These receptors were taken from a human donor who had recovered from COVID-19.

The J gene is TRBJ2-7, the V gene TRBV3-1 (or the pseudogene TRBV3-2); tentative D call: TRBD2 (6 bases). CDR3 size: 15 residues. Germline-derived CDR1 and CDR2 are LGHDT and YNNKEL (reference sequence). With 2 bases removed from V and 3 bases from J, the gap between germline ends came to 14 bases. Here the CDR3 reads CASSQMPGLSYEQYF. CDR3 DNA: TGTGCCAGCAGCCAAATGCCGGGACTGAGCTACGAGCAGTACTTC.

The chain links TRBV7-9 to TRBJ2-1; 9 bases line up with TRBD1. Germline V gene lookup returns CDR1 SEHNR and CDR2 FQNEAQ (reference sequence). V gave up 0 bases and J gave up 1 base; unmatched junction bases: 4. This CDR3 is 17 amino acids long. Here the CDR3 DNA reads TGTGCCAGCAGCTTAGCCGGACAGGGGTTTTCCTACAATGAGCAGTTCTTC. Residues: CASSLAGQGFSYNEQFF.

The J gene is TRBJ2-3, the V gene TRBV29-1; 7 nucleotides align to TRBD2. Germline V lookup: CDR1 SQVTM, CDR2 ANQGSEA. The CDR3 consists of 15 residues. The V gene end was trimmed by 0 bases and the J gene end by 4 bases; junction bases not matched to a gene: 7. The CDR3 loop reads CSVEDWEGYADTQYF. The CDR3 DNA sequence: TGCAGCGTTGAAGATTGGGAGGGGTACGCAGATACGCAGTATTTT.

The chain has TRBV4-3 and TRBJ2-3, with a tentative D call TRBD1 (6 bases). Trimming shortened V by 0 bases and J by 5 bases, and 15 bases separated the two germline ends. This CDR3 contains 16 residues. Germline CDR1 is LGHNA and CDR2 is YSLEER. CDR3 region: CASSQEGARVGDTQYF. The CDR3 DNA is TGCGCCAGCAGCCAAGAGGGGGCTAGGGTAGGAGATACGCAGTATTTT.

The CDR3 DNA follows: TGTGCCAGCAGCGCCCAGGAGGGACTCTCGGTTGGGGAGCTGTTTTTT. This sequence encodes CASSAQEGLSVGELFF. The chain couples TRBV9 to TRBJ2-2; TRBD2 is a possible D gene (6 bases). The CDR3 spans 16 residues. Per the germline V gene, CDR1 is SGDLS and CDR2 is YYNGEE. Trimming took 3 bases from V and 8 from J, leaving 20 bases between them.

The chain uses TRBV15 and TRBJ2-1, with D uncertain. This CDR3 is built from 14 residues. Trimming removed 3 bases at V and 6 bases at J, with 12 bases between. Per the germline V gene, CDR1 is LNHNV and CDR2 is YYDKDF (reference sequence). The CDR3 here is CATSSAQPSNEQFF. DNA of the CDR3: TGTGCCACCAGCAGTGCCCAACCCTCCAATGAGCAGTTCTTC.

This chain joins TRBV11-2 and TRBJ2-2; unclear D gene. CDR1 SGHAT and CDR2 FQNNGV come from the germline V gene. This CDR3 region has 15 residues. V lost 0 bases to trimming and J lost 5 bases, with 10 bases between them. CDR3 DNA sequence: TGTGCCAGCAGCTTAGATGGGCAGCAGACCGGGGAGCTGTTTTTT. Translated: CASSLDGQQTGELFF.

V gene TRBV3-1 (or the pseudogene TRBV3-2) combines with J gene TRBJ1-1; D is ambiguous. The CDR3 consists of 13 residues. V was pared by 0 bases and J by 6 bases, with 8 bases between. Germline-derived CDR1 and CDR2 are LGHDT and YNNKEL (reference sequence). The CDR3 spells CASSQDRLPEAFF. The CDR3 coding sequence is TGTGCCAGCAGCCAAGATAGACTCCCTGAAGCTTTCTTT.

This rearrangement joins TRBV6-2 or TRBV6-3 to TRBJ2-7; tentative D call: TRBD1 (6 bases). CDR1 MNHEY and CDR2 SVGEGT come from the germline V gene. V gave up 1 base and J gave up 2 bases, with 15 bases separating them. The CDR3 consists of 16 residues. The CDR3 spells CASSYFRTAFPYEQYF. In nucleotides, the CDR3 is TGTGCCAGCAGTTACTTTCGGACAGCTTTTCCCTACGAGCAGTACTTC.

The CDR3 here is CASSQSRLYGYTF. The DNA for the CDR3 is TGTGCCAGCAGCCAATCCAGACTATATGGCTACACCTTC. The chain has TRBV3-1 (or the pseudogene TRBV3-2) and TRBJ1-2; D gene uncertain. CDR3 length: 13 amino acids. The germline gives CDR1 LGHDT, CDR2 YNNKEL (reference sequence). With 2 bases removed from V and 5 bases from J, the gap between germline ends came to 9 bases.

The J gene is TRBJ2-3, the V gene TRBV5-1; TRBD2 matches at 11 bases. The germline gives CDR1 SGHRS, CDR2 YFSETQ. V shed 2 bases, J shed 2 bases, and the junction held 4 bases outside the gene matches. The CDR3 is 16 amino acids. In nucleotides, the CDR3 is TGCGCCAGCAGCTTAACTAGCGGGGGCCCCACAGATACGCAGTATTTT. This translates into CASSLTSGGPTDTQYF.

The chain is built from TRBV27 and TRBJ2-1; TRBD1 or TRBD2 may be the D gene (7 bases each). The ends were cut back, 8 bases at V and 2 bases at J, with 13 bases in the middle. Germline-derived CDR1 and CDR2 are MNHEY and SMNVEV (reference sequence). CDR3 length equals 14 residues. The CDR3 loop is CASGRGGAYNEQFF. Written as DNA, the CDR3 is TGTGCCAGCGGCAGGGGGGGTGCCTACAATGAGCAGTTCTTC.

The chain couples TRBV19 to TRBJ2-1, with 8 bases lining up with TRBD1. There are 13 residues in the CDR3. Germline values: CDR1 LNHDA, CDR2 SQIVND (reference sequence). V shed 5 bases, J shed 7 bases, and the junction held 4 bases outside the gene matches. The DNA for the CDR3 is TGTGCCAGTAGTTGGACAGGGTCGAATGAGCAGTTCTTC. Protein sequence: CASSWTGSNEQFF. Combining the CDR3 with reference TRBV19 and TRBJ2-1 gives the whole variable domain DGGITQSPKYLFRKEGQNVTLSCEQNLNHDAMYWYRQDPGQGLRLIYYSQIVNDFQKGDIAEGYSVSREKKESFPLTVTSAQKNPTAFYLCASSWTGSNEQFFGPGTRLTVL.

The rearrangement joins TRBV21-1 to TRBJ1-3; TRBD1 is the table's D call, not checked against the DNA. TRBV21-1 is a pseudogene segment. There are 18 residues in the CDR3. This CDR3 is CASSKVAWQGAAGNTIYF. In DNA form, the CDR3 reads TGTGCCAGCAGCAAGGTGGCATGGCAGGGGGCTGCTGGAAACACCATATATTTT.

This sequence joins TRBV7-8 and TRBJ1-6, with D perhaps TRBD1 (6 bases). Germline CDR1 SGHVS, CDR2 FQNEAQ. The CDR3 totals 17 residues. Trimming shortened V by 4 bases and J by 3 bases, and 16 bases separated the two germline ends. Written as DNA, the CDR3 is TGTGCCAGCAGCTATTATGGCCGGACAGACTATAATTCACCCCTCCACTTT. Translation gives CASSYYGRTDYNSPLHF. Complete variable domain (other parts from reference TRBV7-8 and TRBJ1-6): GAGVSQSPRYKVAKRGQDVALRCDPISGHVSLFWYQQALGQGPEFLTYFQNEAQLDKSGLPSDRFFAERPEGSVSTLKIQRTQQEDSAVYLCASSYYGRTDYNSPLHFGNGTRLTVT.

This clone showed up just a few times. This rearrangement joins TRBV7-8 to TRBJ2-1; 13 nucleotides align to TRBD2. Germline V gene lookup returns CDR1 SGHVS and CDR2 FQNEAQ. V lost 5 bases, J lost 7 bases, and 14 bases stayed unmatched. CDR3 length: 18 residues. CDR3 in DNA: TGTGCCAGCAGCGACACTAGCGGGGGGGCCTTTCCACCAAATGAGCAGTTCTTC. As protein: CASSDTSGGAFPPNEQFF.

The chain recombines TRBV12-5 with TRBJ1-1; D gene ambiguous. Trimming removed 6 bases at V and 6 bases at J, with 11 bases between. Germline V lookup: CDR1 LGHNT, CDR2 FRNRAP. The CDR3 spans 12 residues. This CDR3 is CASGEGESEAFF. The CDR3 region has the DNA TGTGCTAGTGGGGAGGGAGAATCTGAAGCTTTCTTT. The full variable domain, completed using reference TRBV12-5 and TRBJ1-1, is DARVTQTPRHKVTEMGQEVTMRCQPILGHNTVFWYRQTMMQGLELLAYFRNRAPLDDSGMPKDRFSAEMPDATLATLKIQPSEPRDSAVYFCASGEGESEAFFGQGTRLTVV.

A single count supports this clone. V usage is TRBV19 and J usage is TRBJ1-1; D is unresolved. The CDR3 consists of 16 residues. V gave up 3 bases and J gave up 0 bases, with 14 bases separating them. CDR1 is LNHDA, CDR2 SQIVND, per germline (reference sequence). The CDR3 DNA sequence: TGTGCCAGTAGTATTTTCCCGCAAGGGATGAACACTGAAGCTTTCTTT. It translates to CASSIFPQGMNTEAFF.

This clone was recorded only once. V is TRBV4-3 and J is TRBJ2-7; D is possibly TRBD1 (6 bases). Looked up from germline, CDR1 is LGHNA and CDR2 is YSLEER. CDR3 length equals 15 residues. V dropped 4 bases and J dropped 0 bases, with 13 bases sitting between them. The DNA of the CDR3 is TGCGCCAGCAGCCGCGACGGACAGAGCTCCTACGAGCAGTACTTC. Its translation is CASSRDGQSSYEQYF.

The gene calls are TRBV18 and TRBJ1-1, with 10 bases identical to TRBD1. Germline V gene data show CDR1 as KGHSH and CDR2 as LQKENI. After removal of 6 bases from V and 4 bases from J, the junction contained 5 bases not matched to a gene. The CDR3 spans 14 residues. The CDR3 region has the DNA TGTGCCAGCTCCCAGGACAGGGGGAGCACTGAAGCTTTCTTT. Protein sequence: CASSQDRGSTEAFF.

The J gene is TRBJ1-1, the V gene TRBV19; weak D call: TRBD1 (6 bases). Germline V gene data show CDR1 as LNHDA and CDR2 as SQIVND (reference sequence). The length of the CDR3 is 13 residues. The V end lost 6 bases, the J end lost 1 base, and 9 bases lay between the germline ends. The CDR3 DNA sequence: TGTGCCAGTAGGCGACAGGCGAACACTGAAGCTTTCTTT. Translation gives CASRRQANTEAFF. The whole variable domain, remainder taken from reference TRBV19 and TRBJ1-1, is DGGITQSPKYLFRKEGQNVTLSCEQNLNHDAMYWYRQDPGQGLRLIYYSQIVNDFQKGDIAEGYSVSREKKESFPLTVTSAQKNPTAFYLCASRRQANTEAFFGQGTRLTVV.

This rearrangement joins TRBV5-5 to TRBJ1-5; D not certain. Trimming removed 0 bases at V and 7 bases at J, with 8 bases between. The CDR3 consists of 13 residues. CDR1 is SGHKS and CDR2 is YYEKEE in the germline V gene (reference sequence). CDR3 DNA sequence: TGTGCCAGCAGCTTGGGTGATGGGCAGCCCCAGCATTTT. Translation: CASSLGDGQPQHF.

The chain uses TRBV10-3 and TRBJ1-5; D is ambiguous. V was shortened by 1 base and J by 1 base, with 2 bases between the two germline ends. Germline CDR1 ENHRY, CDR2 SYGVKD. CDR3 size: 13 residues. As DNA, the CDR3 is TGTGCCATCAGTGAGTTAAGCAATCAGCCCCAGCATTTT. Encoded protein: CAISELSNQPQHF.

The CDR3 coding sequence is TGTGCCAGCAGTGGGGGGGACTATTCAGATACGCAGTATTTT. This encodes CASSGGDYSDTQYF. The rearrangement links TRBV6-2 or TRBV6-3 to TRBJ2-3, with 7 bases identical to TRBD2. CDR3 length: 14 amino acids. CDR1 is MNHEY, CDR2 SVGEGT, per germline. Trimming removed 5 bases from V and 4 bases from J; junction bases left unmatched: 6.

The chain employs TRBV9 and TRBJ2-1; no reliable D call. V gave up 3 bases and J gave up 0 bases, with 10 bases separating them. Germline CDR1 reads SGDLS; CDR2 reads YYNGEE. This CDR3 spans 15 amino acids. In nucleotides, the CDR3 is TGTGCCAGCAGCGCCTCAGGCAGCTCCTACAATGAGCAGTTCTTC. Amino acids: CASSASGSSYNEQFF.

The chain is built from TRBV6-1 and TRBJ2-4, with D hard to call. Germline CDR1 is MNHNS and CDR2 is SASEGT. This CDR3 spans 11 amino acids. The V end was cut by 1 base, the J end by 8 bases, with 3 bases between. The CDR3 loop is CASSEEDIQYF. The CDR3 region has the DNA TGTGCCAGCAGTGAAGAGGACATTCAGTACTTC.

The chain has TRBV9 and TRBJ1-1; 10 bases fit TRBD1. The CDR3 sequence is 14 residues long. The V gene end was trimmed by 3 bases and the J gene end by 7 bases; junction bases not matched to a gene: 6. The V gene's germline CDR1 is SGDLS and CDR2 YYNGEE. Written as DNA, the CDR3 is TGTGCCAGCAGCGCCCCGGGACAGGGGCGTGAAGCTTTCTTT. Protein product: CASSAPGQGREAFF.

The chain employs TRBV12-2 and TRBJ2-1; TRBD2 reflects the table's D call only, with no check against the DNA. TRBV12-2 corresponds to a pseudogene. The CDR3 length is 21 residues. This CDR3 reads CASRHGTSGGQTMGSYNEQFF. The CDR3 DNA reads as TGTGCAAGTCGCCACGGGACTAGCGGGGGGCAAACCATGGGGTCCTACAATGAGCAGTTCTTC.

The rearrangement uses TRBV5-1 and TRBJ2-3, with D perhaps matching TRBD1 or TRBD2 (5 bases each). Germline V CDR1 and CDR2: SGHRS, YFSETQ. There are 14 residues in the CDR3. Trimming stripped 4 bases from V and 6 bases from J, with 15 bases between. This chain's CDR3 is CASSIRDRSDTQYF. The CDR3 DNA follows: TGCGCCAGCAGCATTAGGGACCGAAGCGATACGCAGTATTTT.

The chain joins TRBV11-2 to TRBJ2-1, with a possible D match to TRBD2 (7 bases). The germline gives CDR1 SGHAT, CDR2 FQNNGV. CDR3 length equals 15 residues. The V end lost 5 bases, the J end lost 2 bases, and 13 bases lay between the germline ends. The CDR3 protein is CASSPRGGTYNEQFF. CDR3 nucleotide sequence: TGTGCCAGCAGCCCTAGGGGGGGAACCTACAATGAGCAGTTCTTC.

This clone was recorded a few times. This chain uses TRBV2 with TRBJ1-2; D is perhaps TRBD1 (5 bases). With 3 bases removed from V and 4 bases from J, the gap between germline ends came to 9 bases. Germline V gene lookup returns CDR1 SNHLY and CDR2 FYNNEI. CDR3 length: 13 residues. CDR3 residues: CASSDAGFYGYTF. The DNA of the CDR3 is TGTGCCAGCAGTGATGCAGGGTTCTATGGCTACACCTTC.